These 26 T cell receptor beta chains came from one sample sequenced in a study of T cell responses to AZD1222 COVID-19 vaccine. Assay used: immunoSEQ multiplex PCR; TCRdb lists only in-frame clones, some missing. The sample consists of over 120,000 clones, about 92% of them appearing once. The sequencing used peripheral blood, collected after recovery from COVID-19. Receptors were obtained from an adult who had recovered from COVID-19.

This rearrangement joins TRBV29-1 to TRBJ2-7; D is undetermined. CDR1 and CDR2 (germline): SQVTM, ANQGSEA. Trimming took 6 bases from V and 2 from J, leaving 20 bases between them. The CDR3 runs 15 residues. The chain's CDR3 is CSVLLTPPLTYEQYF. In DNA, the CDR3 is TGCAGCGTCCTACTGACACCTCCCTTAACCTACGAGCAGTACTTC.

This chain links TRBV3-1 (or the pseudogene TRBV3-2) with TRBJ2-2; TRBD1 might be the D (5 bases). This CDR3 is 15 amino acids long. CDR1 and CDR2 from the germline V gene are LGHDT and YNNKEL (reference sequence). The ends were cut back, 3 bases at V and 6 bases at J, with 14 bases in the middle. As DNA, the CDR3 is TGTGCCAGCAGCCAGGTGGGGCTGTCCCCCGGGGAGCTGTTTTTT. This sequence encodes CASSQVGLSPGELFF.

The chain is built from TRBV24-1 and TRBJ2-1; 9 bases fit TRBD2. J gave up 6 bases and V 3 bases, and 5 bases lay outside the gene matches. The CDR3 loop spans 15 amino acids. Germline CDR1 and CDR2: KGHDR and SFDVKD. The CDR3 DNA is TGTGCCACCAGTGATGTGACTAGCGGAAGCAATGAGCAGTTCTTC. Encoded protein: CATSDVTSGSNEQFF.

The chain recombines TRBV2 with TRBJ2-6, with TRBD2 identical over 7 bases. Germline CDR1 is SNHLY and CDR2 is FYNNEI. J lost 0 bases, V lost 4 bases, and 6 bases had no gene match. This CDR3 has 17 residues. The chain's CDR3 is CASSASGLSSGANVLTF. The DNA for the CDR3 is TGTGCCAGCAGTGCTAGCGGTCTGAGCTCTGGGGCCAACGTCCTGACTTTC. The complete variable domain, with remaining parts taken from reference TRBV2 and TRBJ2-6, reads EPEVTQTPSHQVTQMGQEVILRCVPISNHLYFYWYRQILGQKVEFLVSFYNNEISEKSEIFDDQFSVERPDGSNFTLKIRSTKLEDSAMYFCASSASGLSSGANVLTFGAGSRLTVL.

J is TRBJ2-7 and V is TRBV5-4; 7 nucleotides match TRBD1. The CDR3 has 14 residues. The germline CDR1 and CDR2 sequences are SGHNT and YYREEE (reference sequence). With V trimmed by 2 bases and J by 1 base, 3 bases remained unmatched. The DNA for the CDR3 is TGTGCCAGCAGCTTAGGACAGGTATCCTACGAGCAGTACTTC. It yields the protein CASSLGQVSYEQYF.

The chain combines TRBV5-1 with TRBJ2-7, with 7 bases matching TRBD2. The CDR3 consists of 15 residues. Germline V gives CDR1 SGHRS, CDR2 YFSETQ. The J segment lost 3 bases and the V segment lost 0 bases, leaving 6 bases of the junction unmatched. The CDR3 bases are TGCGCCAGCAGCTTGGGCGGGAGAAACATCTACGAGCAGTACTTC. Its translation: CASSLGGRNIYEQYF.

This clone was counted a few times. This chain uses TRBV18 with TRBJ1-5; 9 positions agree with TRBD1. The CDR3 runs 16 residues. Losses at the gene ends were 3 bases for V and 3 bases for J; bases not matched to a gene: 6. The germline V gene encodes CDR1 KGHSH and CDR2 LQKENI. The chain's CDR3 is CASSPGGTGINQPQHF. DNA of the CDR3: TGTGCCAGCTCACCGGGCGGGACAGGGATCAATCAGCCCCAGCATTTT. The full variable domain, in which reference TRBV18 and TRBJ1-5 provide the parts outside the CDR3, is NAGVMQNPRHLVRRRGQEARLRCSPMKGHSHVYWYRQLPEEGLKFMVYLQKENIIDESGMPKERFSAEFPKEGPSILRIQQVVRGDSAAYFCASSPGGTGINQPQHFGDGTRLSIL.

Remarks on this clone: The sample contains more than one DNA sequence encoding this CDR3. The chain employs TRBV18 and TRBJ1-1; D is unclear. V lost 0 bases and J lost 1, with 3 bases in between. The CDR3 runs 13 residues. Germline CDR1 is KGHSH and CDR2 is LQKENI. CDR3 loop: CASSPPANTEAFF. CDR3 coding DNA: TGTGCCAGCTCACCACCAGCGAACACTGAAGCTTTCTTT.

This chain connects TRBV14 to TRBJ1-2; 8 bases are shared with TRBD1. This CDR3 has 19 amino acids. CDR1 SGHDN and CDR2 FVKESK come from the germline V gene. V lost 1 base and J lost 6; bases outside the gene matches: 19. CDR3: CASSQVVRDRTHSDHGYTF. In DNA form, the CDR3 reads TGTGCCAGCAGCCAAGTTGTCAGGGACAGGACCCATTCTGACCATGGCTACACCTTC.

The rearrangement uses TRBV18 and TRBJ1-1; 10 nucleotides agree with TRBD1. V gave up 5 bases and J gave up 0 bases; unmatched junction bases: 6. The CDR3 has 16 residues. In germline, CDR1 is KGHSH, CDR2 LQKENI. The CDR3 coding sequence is TGTGCCAGCTCATCAGACAGGGGGCTGGTGAACACTGAAGCTTTCTTT. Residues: CASSSDRGLVNTEAFF.

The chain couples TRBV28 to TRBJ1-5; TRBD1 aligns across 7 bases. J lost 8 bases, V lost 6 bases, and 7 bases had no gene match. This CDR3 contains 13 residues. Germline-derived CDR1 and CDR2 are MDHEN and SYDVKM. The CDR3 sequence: CASRWTGEEPQHF. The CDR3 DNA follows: TGTGCCAGCAGATGGACAGGTGAGGAGCCCCAGCATTTT.

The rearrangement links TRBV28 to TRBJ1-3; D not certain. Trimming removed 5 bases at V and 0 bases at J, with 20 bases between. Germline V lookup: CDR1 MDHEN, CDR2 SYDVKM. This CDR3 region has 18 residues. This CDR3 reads CASSPPLVVPFSGNTIYF. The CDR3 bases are TGTGCCAGCAGTCCCCCGCTAGTCGTCCCCTTCTCTGGAAACACCATATATTTT.

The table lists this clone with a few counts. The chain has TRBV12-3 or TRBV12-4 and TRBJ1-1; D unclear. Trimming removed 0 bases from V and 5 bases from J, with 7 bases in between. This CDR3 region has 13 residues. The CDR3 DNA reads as TGTGCCAGCAGTTTAGCTGAGAGAACTGAAGCTTTCTTT. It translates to CASSLAERTEAFF.

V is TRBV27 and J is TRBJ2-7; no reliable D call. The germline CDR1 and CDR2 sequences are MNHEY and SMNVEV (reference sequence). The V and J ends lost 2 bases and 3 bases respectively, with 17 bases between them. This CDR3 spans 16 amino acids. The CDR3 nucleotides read TGTGCCAGCAGTTTAAACATCCAGCTGACCCGCTACGAGCAGTACTTC. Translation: CASSLNIQLTRYEQYF.

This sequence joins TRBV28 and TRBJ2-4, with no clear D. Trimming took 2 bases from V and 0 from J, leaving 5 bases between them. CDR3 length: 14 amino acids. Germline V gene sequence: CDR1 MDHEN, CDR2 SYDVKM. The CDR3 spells CASSLVSAKNIQYF. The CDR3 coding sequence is TGTGCCAGCAGTTTAGTCTCAGCCAAAAACATTCAGTACTTC.

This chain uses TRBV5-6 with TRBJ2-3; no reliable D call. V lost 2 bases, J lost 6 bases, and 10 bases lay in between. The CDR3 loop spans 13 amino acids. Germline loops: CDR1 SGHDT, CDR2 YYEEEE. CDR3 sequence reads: CASSFLRADTQYF. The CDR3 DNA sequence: TGTGCCAGCAGCTTCCTACGAGCGGATACGCAGTATTTT.

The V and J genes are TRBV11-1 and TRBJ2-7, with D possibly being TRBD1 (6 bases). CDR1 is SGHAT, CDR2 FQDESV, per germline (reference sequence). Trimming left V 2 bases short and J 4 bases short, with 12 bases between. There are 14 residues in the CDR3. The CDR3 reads CASSLTRGGYEQYF. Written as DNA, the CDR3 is TGTGCCAGCAGCTTAACCAGAGGGGGTTACGAGCAGTACTTC.

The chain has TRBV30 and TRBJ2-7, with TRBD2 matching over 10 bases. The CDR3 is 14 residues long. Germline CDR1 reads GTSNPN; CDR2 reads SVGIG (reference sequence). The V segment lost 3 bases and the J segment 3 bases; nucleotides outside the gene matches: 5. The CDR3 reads CAWSLAGASYEQYF. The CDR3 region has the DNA TGTGCCTGGAGCCTAGCGGGAGCCAGCTACGAGCAGTACTTC.

The CDR3, as DNA: TGCGCCAGCAGCGACGGGGGGGCGAACGGCTACACCTTC. Protein: CASSDGGANGYTF. The genes are TRBV5-1 and TRBJ1-2; tentative D call: TRBD1 (6 bases). Germline V gene lookup returns CDR1 SGHRS and CDR2 YFSETQ. Trimming removed 4 bases from V and 8 bases from J, with 15 bases in between. This CDR3 has 13 residues.

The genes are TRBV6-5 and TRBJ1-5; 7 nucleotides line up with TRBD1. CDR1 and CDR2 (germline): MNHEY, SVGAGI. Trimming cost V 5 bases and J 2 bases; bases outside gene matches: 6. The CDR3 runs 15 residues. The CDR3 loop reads CASSKQGRGNQPQHF. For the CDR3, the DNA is TGTGCCAGCAGTAAACAGGGGCGAGGCAATCAGCCCCAGCATTTT.

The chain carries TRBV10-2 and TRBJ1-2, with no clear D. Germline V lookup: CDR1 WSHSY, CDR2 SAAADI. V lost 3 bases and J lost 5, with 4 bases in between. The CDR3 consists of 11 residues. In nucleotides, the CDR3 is TGCGCCAGCAGTGACGGGTATGGCTACACCTTC. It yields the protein CASSDGYGYTF.

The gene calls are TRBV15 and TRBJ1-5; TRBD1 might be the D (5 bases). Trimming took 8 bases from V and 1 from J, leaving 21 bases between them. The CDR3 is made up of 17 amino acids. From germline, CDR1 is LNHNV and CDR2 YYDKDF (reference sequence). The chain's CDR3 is CATGQGEGESSNQPQHF. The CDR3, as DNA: TGTGCCACCGGGCAAGGGGAGGGAGAATCGAGCAATCAGCCCCAGCATTTT.

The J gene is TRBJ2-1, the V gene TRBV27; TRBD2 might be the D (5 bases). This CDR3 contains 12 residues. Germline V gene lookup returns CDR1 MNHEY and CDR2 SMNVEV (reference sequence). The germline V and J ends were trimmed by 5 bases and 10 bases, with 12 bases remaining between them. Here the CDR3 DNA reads TGTGCCAGCAGTCTCGGACTCCCGGAGCAGTTCTTC. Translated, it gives CASSLGLPEQFF.

CDR3 sequence: CASSLEGSRYEQYF. The CDR3 nucleotides are TGCGCCAGCAGCTTGGAGGGCAGCCGTTACGAGCAGTACTTC. This sequence joins TRBV5-1 and TRBJ2-7; no reliable D call. V lost 0 bases, J lost 4 bases, and 11 bases lay in between. Germline V CDR1 and CDR2: SGHRS, YFSETQ. This CDR3 spans 14 amino acids.

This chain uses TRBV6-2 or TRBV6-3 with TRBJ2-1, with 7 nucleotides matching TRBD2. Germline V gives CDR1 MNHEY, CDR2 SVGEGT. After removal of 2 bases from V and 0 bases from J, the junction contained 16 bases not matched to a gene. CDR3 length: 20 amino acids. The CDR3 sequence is CASSYPRGKAGTSSYNEQFF. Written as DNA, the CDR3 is TGTGCCAGCAGTTACCCCCGGGGGAAAGCGGGAACATCCTCCTACAATGAGCAGTTCTTC.

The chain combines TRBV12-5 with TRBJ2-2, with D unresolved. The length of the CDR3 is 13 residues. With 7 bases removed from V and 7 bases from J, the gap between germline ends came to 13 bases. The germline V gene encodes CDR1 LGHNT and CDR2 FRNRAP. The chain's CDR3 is CASAVSYGGELFF. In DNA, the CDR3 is TGTGCTAGTGCCGTTTCGTACGGCGGGGAGCTGTTTTTT.